These 19 T cell receptor beta chains share one sample of origin, sequenced in a study of blood T cell repertoires in COVID-19. Data came from immunoSEQ multiplex PCR; TCRdb stores just in-frame clones and leaves some out. The sample shows a few hundred thousand clones, 85% to 90% of them seen only once. Sequencing used PBMCs or T cells enriched from blood (not recorded which). The receptors derive from a woman under 30 who had recovered from COVID-19.

The V call is TRBV9, the J call TRBJ2-3; 8 bases are a match to TRBD1. The J segment lost 3 bases and the V segment lost 8 bases, leaving 11 bases of the junction unmatched. This CDR3 has 15 amino acids. Germline V gene lookup returns CDR1 SGDLS and CDR2 YYNGEE. The CDR3 DNA reads as TGTGCCAGTAGCATTGGACAGGGCGAAACAGATACGCAGTATTTT. This gives the protein CASSIGQGETDTQYF.

V usage is TRBV6-2 or TRBV6-3 and J usage is TRBJ1-4, with D perhaps matching TRBD1 (5 bases). The V end lost 2 bases, the J end lost 0 bases, and 16 bases lay between the germline ends. The germline gives CDR1 MNHEY, CDR2 SVGEGT. The CDR3 is 18 residues long. DNA for the CDR3: TGTGCCAGCAGTTACAACCCCCAAGAACAGGCAACTAATGAAAAACTGTTTTTT. This sequence encodes CASSYNPQEQATNEKLFF.

The chain couples TRBV9 to TRBJ1-6; D gene unclear. CDR3 length: 14 residues. The V and J ends lost 0 bases and 5 bases respectively, with 6 bases between them. CDR1 is SGDLS, CDR2 YYNGEE, per germline. In DNA form, the CDR3 reads TGTGCCAGCAGCGTAGCGCAGGATAATTCACCCCTCCACTTT. This codes for CASSVAQDNSPLHF.

This chain joins TRBV3-1 (or the pseudogene TRBV3-2) and TRBJ1-1; D is perhaps TRBD1 (5 bases). Germline V gives CDR1 LGHDT, CDR2 YNNKEL (reference sequence). The CDR3 has 14 amino acids. The V end was cut by 3 bases, the J end by 0 bases, with 8 bases between. For the CDR3, the DNA is TGTGCCAGCAGCCAGGACACCTTGAACACTGAAGCTTTCTTT. This sequence encodes CASSQDTLNTEAFF.

Turning to this clone: The same CDR3 arises from other DNA sequences in this sample as well. The chain joins TRBV9 to TRBJ2-2, with D tentatively TRBD1 (5 bases). The CDR3 loop spans 15 amino acids. Trimming removed 0 bases at V and 1 base at J, with 7 bases between. Per germline, CDR1 SGDLS and CDR2 YYNGEE. The CDR3 here is CASSVGTGNTGELFF. CDR3 DNA: TGTGCCAGCAGCGTAGGCACAGGGAACACCGGGGAGCTGTTTTTT.

The chain combines TRBV10-3 with TRBJ2-7, with 15 bases fitting TRBD2. CDR3 size: 16 residues. The germline gives CDR1 ENHRY, CDR2 SYGVKD. The V gene end was trimmed by 4 bases and the J gene end by 3 bases; junction bases not matched to a gene: 4. In DNA form, the CDR3 reads TGTGCCATCAGTGCCGGGACTAGCGGGGGGTTCTACGAGCAGTACTTC. Translation gives CAISAGTSGGFYEQYF.

The CDR3 region has the DNA TGTGCCAGCAGTGAAGGCCGCGCGGGAAGCAATCAGCCCCAGCATTTT. Protein sequence: CASSEGRAGSNQPQHF. The V gene is TRBV6-1, the J gene TRBJ1-5, with D unresolved. The germline CDR1 and CDR2 sequences are MNHNS and SASEGT. With 1 base removed from V and 1 base from J, the gap between germline ends came to 11 bases. CDR3 length: 16 amino acids.

The gene calls are TRBV10-3 and TRBJ1-5; D gene uncertain. The germline V gene has CDR1 ENHRY and CDR2 SYGVKD. CDR3 size: 13 residues. With 2 bases removed from V and 8 bases from J, the gap between germline ends came to 10 bases. CDR3 residues: CAISERFTEPQHF. Written as DNA, the CDR3 is TGTGCCATCAGTGAGAGATTCACGGAGCCCCAGCATTTT.

This chain connects TRBV4-1 to TRBJ2-2, with D perhaps TRBD2 (6 bases). CDR1 and CDR2 (germline): MGHRA, YSYEKL. The CDR3 loop spans 15 amino acids. Trimming cost V 3 bases and J 0 bases, with 8 bases left between them. CDR3 in amino acids: CASSQGLANTGELFF. CDR3 in DNA: TGCGCCAGCAGCCAGGGACTCGCGAACACCGGGGAGCTGTTTTTT.

The chain combines TRBV7-9 with TRBJ1-1; no firm D call. CDR1 and CDR2 from the germline V gene are SEHNR and FQNEAQ (reference sequence). Trimming removed 6 bases at V and 3 bases at J, with 17 bases between. The CDR3 is made up of 15 amino acids. The CDR3 spells CASSSAYEGDTEAFF. The CDR3 DNA reads as TGTGCCAGCAGTTCCGCTTATGAGGGTGACACTGAAGCTTTCTTT.

This chain connects TRBV28 to TRBJ2-2; 8 nucleotides match TRBD2. There are 14 residues in the CDR3. Germline CDR1 reads MDHEN; CDR2 reads SYDVKM. Unmatched junction bases numbered 2, after V lost 6 bases and J lost 2 bases. The CDR3 DNA sequence: TGTGCCAGCAGACTAGCGGAAAACACCGGGGAGCTGTTTTTT. Its protein product is CASRLAENTGELFF. The full variable domain, rest sourced from reference TRBV28 and TRBJ2-2, is DVKVTQSSRYLVKRTGEKVFLECVQDMDHENMFWYRQDPGLGLRLIYFSYDVKMKEKGDIPEGYSVSREKKERFSLILESASTNQTSMYLCASRLAENTGELFFGEGSRLTVL.

Details on this clone: At one of its ends the junction is not consistent with the germline gene, which may arise from a read error. The chain combines TRBV2 with TRBJ2-1, with 7 bases lining up with TRBD2. Per germline, CDR1 SNHLY and CDR2 FYNNEI. This CDR3 is built from 12 residues. This chain's CDR3 is CASVSDLGGLVF. In nucleotides, the CDR3 is TGTGCCAGCGTATCGGACCTCGGGGGGTTGGTCTTC.

The chain couples TRBV28 to TRBJ2-1; D possibly corresponds to TRBD1 (5 bases). From germline, CDR1 is MDHEN and CDR2 SYDVKM. The CDR3 covers 11 residues. The V and J ends lost 3 bases and 10 bases respectively, with 7 bases between them. The CDR3 protein is CASSFWGEQFF. The CDR3 region has the DNA TGTGCCAGCAGTTTTTGGGGCGAGCAGTTCTTC.

The V gene is TRBV5-1, the J gene TRBJ2-7; 9 nucleotides agree with TRBD1. The V gene end was trimmed by 4 bases and the J gene end by 1 base; junction bases not matched to a gene: 3. The CDR3 extends over 14 amino acids. Per the germline V gene, CDR1 is SGHRS and CDR2 is YFSETQ. CDR3 region: CASSATGGSYEQYF. The CDR3 nucleotides are TGCGCCAGCAGCGCGACAGGGGGTTCCTACGAGCAGTACTTC.

The V and J genes are TRBV7-6 and TRBJ1-6, with D uncertain. V was trimmed by 3 bases and J by 7 bases, leaving 10 bases between them. The CDR3 runs 14 residues. The germline V gene has CDR1 SGHVS and CDR2 FNYEAQ. CDR3 amino acids: CASSLYGINSPLHF. The CDR3 coding sequence is TGTGCCAGCAGCTTGTACGGGATAAATTCACCCCTCCACTTT.

The rearrangement uses TRBV11-3 and TRBJ2-3, with D tentatively TRBD2 (5 bases). Germline V gene data show CDR1 as SGHNT and CDR2 as YENEEA. This CDR3 is 14 amino acids long. The germline V and J ends were trimmed by 3 bases and 1 base, with 8 bases remaining between them. CDR3 loop: CASSFTRGTDTQYF. CDR3 in DNA: TGTGCCAGCAGCTTTACGCGGGGCACAGATACGCAGTATTTT.

The gene calls are TRBV6-2 or TRBV6-3 and TRBJ2-2; TRBD1 aligns across 8 bases. The CDR3 totals 17 residues. Germline-derived CDR1 and CDR2 are MNHEY and SVGEGT. With V trimmed by 1 base and J by 5 bases, 9 bases remained unmatched. The CDR3 reads CASSYYPDRAGTGELFF. CDR3 nucleotides: TGTGCCAGCAGTTACTACCCGGACAGGGCGGGAACCGGGGAGCTGTTTTTT.

The genes are TRBV15 and TRBJ1-5; maybe TRBD1 (5 bases). Deletions cut 6 bases from V and 6 bases from J, with 12 bases between. Germline V gene sequence: CDR1 LNHNV, CDR2 YYDKDF (reference sequence). This CDR3 has 13 amino acids. As DNA, the CDR3 is TGTGCCACCAGGGCCAGGGCGGCTCAGCCCCAGCATTTT. Residues: CATRARAAQPQHF.

The chain carries TRBV27 and TRBJ1-2; D unresolved. Germline CDR1 and CDR2: MNHEY and SMNVEV (reference sequence). The CDR3 has 13 residues. V was pared by 2 bases and J by 5 bases, with 9 bases between. CDR3 protein: CASSLTSGYGYTF. CDR3 bases: TGTGCCAGCAGTTTAACTTCGGGGTATGGCTACACCTTC.